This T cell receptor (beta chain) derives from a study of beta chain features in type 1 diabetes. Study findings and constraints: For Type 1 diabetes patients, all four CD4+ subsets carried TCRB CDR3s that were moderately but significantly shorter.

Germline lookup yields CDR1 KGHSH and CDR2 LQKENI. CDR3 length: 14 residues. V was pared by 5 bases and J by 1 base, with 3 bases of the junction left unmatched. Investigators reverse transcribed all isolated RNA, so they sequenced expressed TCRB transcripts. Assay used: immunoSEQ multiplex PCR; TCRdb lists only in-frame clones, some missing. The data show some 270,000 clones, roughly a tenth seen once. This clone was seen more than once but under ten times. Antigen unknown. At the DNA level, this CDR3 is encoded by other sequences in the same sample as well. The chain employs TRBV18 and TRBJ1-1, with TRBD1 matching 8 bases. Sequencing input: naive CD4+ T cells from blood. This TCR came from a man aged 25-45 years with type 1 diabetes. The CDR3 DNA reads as TGTGCCAGCTCAAGAGGACAGGGGAACACTGAAGCTTTCTTT. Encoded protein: CASSRGQGNTEAFF. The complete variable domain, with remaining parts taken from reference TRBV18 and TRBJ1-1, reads NAGVMQNPRHLVRRRGQEARLRCSPMKGHSHVYWYRQLPEEGLKFMVYLQKENIIDESGMPKERFSAEFPKEGPSILRIQQVVRGDSAAYFCASSRGQGNTEAFFGQGTRLTVV.